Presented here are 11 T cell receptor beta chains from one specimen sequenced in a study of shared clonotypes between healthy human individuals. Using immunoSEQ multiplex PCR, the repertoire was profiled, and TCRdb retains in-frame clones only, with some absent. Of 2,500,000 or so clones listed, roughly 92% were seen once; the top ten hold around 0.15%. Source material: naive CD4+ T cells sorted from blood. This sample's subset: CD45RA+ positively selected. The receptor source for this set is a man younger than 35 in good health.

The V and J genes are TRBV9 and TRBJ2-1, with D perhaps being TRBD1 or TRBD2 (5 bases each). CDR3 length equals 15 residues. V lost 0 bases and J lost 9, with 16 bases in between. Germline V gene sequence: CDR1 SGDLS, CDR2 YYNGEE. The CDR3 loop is CASSVGFPGLAEQFF. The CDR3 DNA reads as TGTGCCAGCAGCGTAGGGTTTCCAGGGCTAGCTGAGCAGTTCTTC.

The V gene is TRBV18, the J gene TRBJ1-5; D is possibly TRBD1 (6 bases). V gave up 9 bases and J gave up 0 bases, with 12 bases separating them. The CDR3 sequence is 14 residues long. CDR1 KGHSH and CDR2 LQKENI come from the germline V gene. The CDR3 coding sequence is TGTGCCAGTTCCAGGGGCCTTAGCAATCAGCCCCAGCATTTT. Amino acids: CASSRGLSNQPQHF.

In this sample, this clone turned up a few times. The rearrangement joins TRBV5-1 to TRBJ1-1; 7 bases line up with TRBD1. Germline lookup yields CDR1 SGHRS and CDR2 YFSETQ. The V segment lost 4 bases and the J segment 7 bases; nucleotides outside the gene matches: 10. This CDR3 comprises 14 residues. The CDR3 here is CASSLRDSSFEAFF. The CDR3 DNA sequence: TGCGCCAGCAGCCTCCGGGACAGCTCTTTTGAAGCTTTCTTT.

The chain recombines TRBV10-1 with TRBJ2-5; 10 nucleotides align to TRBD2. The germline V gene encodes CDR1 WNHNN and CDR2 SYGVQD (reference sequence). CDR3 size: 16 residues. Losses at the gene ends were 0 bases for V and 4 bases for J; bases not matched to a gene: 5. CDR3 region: CASSESLSGGIETQYF. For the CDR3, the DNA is TGCGCCAGCAGTGAGTCCCTTAGCGGGGGGATAGAGACCCAGTACTTC.

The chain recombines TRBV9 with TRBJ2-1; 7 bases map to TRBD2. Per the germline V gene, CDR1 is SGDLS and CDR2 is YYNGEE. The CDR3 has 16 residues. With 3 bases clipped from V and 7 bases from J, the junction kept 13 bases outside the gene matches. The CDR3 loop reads CASSAIREARGNEQFF. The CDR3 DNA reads TGTGCCAGCAGCGCGATACGGGAGGCACGGGGGAATGAGCAGTTCTTC.

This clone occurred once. The CDR3 sequence is CATSRDPAGVNIQYF. The CDR3 nucleotides are TGTGCCACCAGCAGAGATCCAGCGGGAGTGAACATTCAGTACTTC. The chain links TRBV15 to TRBJ2-4; 8 nucleotides line up with TRBD2. After removal of 0 bases from V and 7 bases from J, the junction contained 5 bases not matched to a gene. The CDR3 has 15 amino acids. The germline gives CDR1 LNHNV, CDR2 YYDKDF (reference sequence).

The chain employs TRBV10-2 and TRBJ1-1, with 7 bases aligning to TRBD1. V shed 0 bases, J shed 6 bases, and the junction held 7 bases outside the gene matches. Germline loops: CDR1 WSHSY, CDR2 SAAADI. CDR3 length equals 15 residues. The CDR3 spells CASSESGRGTPEAFF. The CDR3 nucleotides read TGCGCCAGCAGTGAGTCTGGCAGGGGGACGCCTGAAGCTTTCTTT.

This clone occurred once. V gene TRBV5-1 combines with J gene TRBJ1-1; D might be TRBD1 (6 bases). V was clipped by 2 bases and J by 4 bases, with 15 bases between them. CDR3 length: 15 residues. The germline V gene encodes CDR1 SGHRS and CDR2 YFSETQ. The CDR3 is CASSFVSTGSTEAFF. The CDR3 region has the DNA TGCGCCAGCAGCTTCGTTTCCACAGGGAGCACTGAAGCTTTCTTT. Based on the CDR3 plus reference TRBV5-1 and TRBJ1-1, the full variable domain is KAGVTQTPRYLIKTRGQQVTLSCSPISGHRSVSWYQQTPGQGLQFLFEYFSETQRNKGNFPGRFSGRQFSNSRSEMNVSTLELGDSALYLCASSFVSTGSTEAFFGQGTRLTVV.

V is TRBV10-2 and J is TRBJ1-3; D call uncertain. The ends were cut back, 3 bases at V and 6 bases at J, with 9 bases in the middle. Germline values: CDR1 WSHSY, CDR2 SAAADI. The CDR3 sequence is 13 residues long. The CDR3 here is CASSDPDKNTIYF. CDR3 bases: TGCGCCAGCAGTGACCCGGATAAAAACACCATATATTTT.

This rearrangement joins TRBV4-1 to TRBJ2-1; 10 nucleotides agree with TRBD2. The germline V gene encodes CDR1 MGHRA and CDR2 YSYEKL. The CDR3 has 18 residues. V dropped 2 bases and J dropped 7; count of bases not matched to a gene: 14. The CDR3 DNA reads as TGCGCCAGCAGCCAAAAGGGATCTCTAGCGGGAGTTTCGAATGAGCAGTTCTTC. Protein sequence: CASSQKGSLAGVSNEQFF.

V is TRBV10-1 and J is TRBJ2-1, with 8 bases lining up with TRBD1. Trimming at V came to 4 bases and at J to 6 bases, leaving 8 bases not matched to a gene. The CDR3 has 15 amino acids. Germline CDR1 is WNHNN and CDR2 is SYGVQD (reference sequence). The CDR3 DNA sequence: TGCGCCAGCAGTGCCTATAGGACAGGGTCCAATGAGCAGTTCTTC. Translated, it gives CASSAYRTGSNEQFF.